The sequence of this TCR beta chain was determined in a study of cytomegalovirus exposure and HLA in healthy donors. Regarding donors, all were healthy bone marrow donors. The PCR employed 60 Vbeta primers together with 13 Jbeta primers. Profiling relied on immunoSEQ multiplex PCR, and the TCRdb table lists in-frame clones only, not all of them. The specimen's table records 65,000 to 85,000 clones. Details on this clone: Its target is not known.

Study results and caveats: Confirmation in vitro established that a few CMV-associated chains were specific for CMV antigens. Earlier analysis yielded a pattern in which most TCR beta V segments were productive about 90% or about 30% of the time.

Per germline, CDR1 SQVTM and CDR2 ANQGSEA. V lost 3 bases, J lost 0 bases, and 6 bases lay in between. There are 13 residues in the CDR3. The TCR was taken from a woman aged 60 to 75 in good health and CMV-seronegative. This chain joins TRBV29-1 and TRBJ2-1; D is unresolved. Sequenced sample: PBMCs. The CDR3 region has the DNA TGCAGCGTTGACAAGAGCTCCTACAATGAGCAGTTCTTC. This gives the protein CSVDKSSYNEQFF.